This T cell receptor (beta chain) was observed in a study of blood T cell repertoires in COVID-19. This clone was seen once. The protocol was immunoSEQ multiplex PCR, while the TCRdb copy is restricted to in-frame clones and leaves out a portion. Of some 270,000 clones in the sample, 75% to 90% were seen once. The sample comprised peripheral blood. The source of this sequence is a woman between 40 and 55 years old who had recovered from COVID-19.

CDR3: CASSLASRGSNQPQHF. The CDR3 DNA reads as TGTGCCAGCAGCTTAGCATCCAGGGGATCGAATCAGCCCCAGCATTTT. The V and J genes are TRBV7-2 and TRBJ1-5, with D tentatively TRBD1 (6 bases). Looked up from germline, CDR1 is SGHTA and CDR2 is FQGNSA. V shed 0 bases and J shed 4 bases, with 13 bases lying between them. The CDR3 sequence is 16 residues long.